The present T cell receptor beta chain was sequenced within a study of blood T cell repertoires in COVID-19 (dated by TCRdb to between 2020 and 2021). Regarding the research as a whole: Samples covering the acute and convalescent phases of COVID-19 were provided by collaborators in the United States, Italy and Spain. Nearly every sample came with metadata listing a de-identified subject ID, COVID-19 status, age in years and sex. A freely available public database, intended as a resource for researchers studying the immune response to SARS-CoV-2, is where the repertoires were released. Where available, HLA class I and class II types were taken from metadata supplied by the sample provider and were not determined by assay-based typing. The dataset comprised deeply sampled blood TCRbeta repertoires from subjects exposed to, actively infected with, or recovered from COVID-19. Samples were obtained from the ongoing ImmuneRACE study (first 160 participants) and from 1,000 to 1,500 subjects provided by 6 global collaborators. The prospective study material was composed of cDNA or gDNA derived from T cells, B-cell-depleted T cells, or PBMCs.

The research as a whole found: Clinical and demographic metadata were provided uncurated, with the amount varying by source and participant.

The CDR3, cysteine through phenylalanine, is 16 amino acids long. Only the CDR3 part of the read is kept: 48 bases, read in frame from the first base. V and J lose 0 bases and 0 bases, and a span of 9 bases separates them. Via the germline V gene, CDR1 is SGHRS and CDR2 YFSETQ. Collaborating institutions collected whole blood in K2EDTA tubes following their own protocols. For TCRbeta analysis, collaborator samples were shipped as frozen whole blood, as isolated PBMCs, or as DNA extracted from either sample type. The immunoSEQ Assay, a bias-controlled multiplex PCR, was used to amplify TCRbeta CDR3 regions from genomic DNA. In the source study's methods: Nucleated cell counts per sample were estimated from amplification of reference gene primers within the assay. Sequence reads were collapsed and filtered to measure the absolute abundance of every unique TCRbeta CDR3 rearrangement. For each sample, productive Simpson clonality was calculated as the square root of Simpson's diversity index over productive rearrangements. TCRdb limited this immuneACCESS table to in-frame rearrangements with V and J called. A share of clones is missing; checked studies link under half to unresolved V genes, and the rest is unexplained. Clone size and the V and J calls come from that table; the DNA yielded D and trimming. Counted in this sample were about 27,000 clones; approximately 64% of them appeared once. In total, the top ten clones hold roughly 7.2% of the sample.

As for this clone: Which antigen it targets is not known. No much larger clone is present one base from it, and per-base qualities are unavailable.

Sequencing was done on a sample of peripheral blood. This clonotype was sampled from a man in his fifties or sixties with active or convalescent COVID-19. The chain is assembled from TRBV5-1 and TRBJ2-2, with TRBD1 perhaps the D gene, on 6 matching bases. The CDR3 region reads CASSLGTVTNTGELFF. The sequence in DNA is TGCGCCAGCAGCTTGGGGACAGTTACGAACACCGGGGAGCTGTTTTTT.